Below, 31 T cell receptor beta chains from the same sample are listed, as sequenced in a study of immune heterogeneity within non-small cell lung tumors. Template material comprised bulk tumor genomic DNA at roughly 600 ng per sample. Several biopsies per primary tumor were taken during surgery, spaced as far apart as possible. The patients were newly diagnosed with non-small cell lung cancer, had not been treated, and had curative surgery. TCR beta CDR3 amplification used multiplex PCR with 32 V and 13 J primers. TCRdb reprocessed the multiplex PCR reads with MiXCR, giving one entry per CDR3 protein. Found here are approximately 31,000 distinct CDR3 sequences, under 35% of them singletons; the top ten hold approximately 4.2%. The sequenced material came from lung tumor tissue. The source is a man between 35 and 55 years old with non-small cell lung cancer.

The sample holds many counts of this clonotype. The gene calls are TRBV19 and TRBJ1-1; D uncertain. Germline V gives CDR1 LNHDA, CDR2 SQIVND (reference sequence). The CDR3 is 13 residues long. The V and J ends lost 7 bases and 5 bases respectively, with 14 bases between them. The CDR3 is CASNLGGPTEAFF. The DNA of the CDR3 is TGTGCCAGTAATCTAGGAGGGCCGACTGAAGCTTTCTTT.

J is TRBJ2-5 and V is TRBV5-4, with D tentatively TRBD2 (7 bases). The CDR3 is 14 amino acids. Germline V CDR1 and CDR2: SGHNT, YYREEE (reference sequence). The germline V and J ends were trimmed by 4 bases and 3 bases, with 13 bases remaining between them. CDR3 sequence: CASSTGGGEETQYF. In DNA, the CDR3 is TGTGCCAGCAGCACGGGGGGCGGAGAAGAGACCCAGTACTTC.

This clonotype has just a few counts. V is TRBV5-1 and J is TRBJ2-7; unclear D gene. V was clipped by 3 bases and J by 6 bases, with 10 bases between them. Germline lookup yields CDR1 SGHRS and CDR2 YFSETQ. The CDR3 extends over 12 amino acids. This CDR3 is CASSYGRGEQYF. CDR3 DNA: TGCGCCAGCAGCTACGGACGTGGCGAGCAGTACTTC.

The V gene is TRBV18, the J gene TRBJ2-1; perhaps TRBD2 as D (5 bases). The germline V and J ends were trimmed by 1 base and 7 bases, with 11 bases remaining between them. The germline V gene encodes CDR1 KGHSH and CDR2 LQKENI. The CDR3 extends over 14 amino acids. As DNA, the CDR3 is TGTGCCAGCTCACCACGAGGGTTTGAGAATGAGCAGTTCTTC. It specifies CASSPRGFENEQFF.

In its sample, this clonotype was seen many times. The chain uses TRBV6-1 and TRBJ1-2; a weak D match, TRBD1 (5 bases). Per germline, CDR1 MNHNS and CDR2 SASEGT. The CDR3 runs to 13 residues. The germline V and J ends were trimmed by 5 bases and 8 bases, with 15 bases remaining between them. This CDR3 reads CASSLGEVGGYTF. The CDR3 DNA follows: TGTGCCAGCAGTTTGGGGGAGGTCGGGGGCTACACCTTC.

In the case of this clonotype: A much larger clone differs from this one at a single base, so this may be a read error. The CDR3 region has the DNA TGTGCCAGCAGTTTGCACGGTTTCTCCTACGAGCAGTACTTC. Amino acid sequence: CASSLHGFSYEQYF. The genes are TRBV27 and TRBJ2-7, with unresolved D. This CDR3 spans 14 amino acids. Germline V gene data show CDR1 as MNHEY and CDR2 as SMNVEV (reference sequence). The V end lost 3 bases, the J end lost 0 bases, and 9 bases lay between the germline ends.

On this clonotype: A much bigger clone sits one base away, suggesting this may be a read error. J is TRBJ2-3 and V is TRBV27, with TRBD2 as a possible D gene (5 bases). Germline V CDR1 and CDR2: MNHEY, SMNVEV (reference sequence). This CDR3 spans 15 amino acids. The CDR3 bases are TGTACCAGCAGTCCCCAAATCGGGGGCACAGATACGCAGTATTTT. This translates into CTSSPQIGGTDTQYF.

This clonotype was seen more than once but under ten times. The chain joins TRBV7-2 to TRBJ1-5; D not resolved. Germline V lookup: CDR1 SGHTA, CDR2 FQGNSA. This CDR3 comprises 13 residues. V was shortened by 6 bases and J by 6 bases, with 12 bases between the two germline ends. The CDR3, as DNA: TGTGCCAGCAGTCCCGCTCGGGGTCAGCCCCAGCATTTT. Translation gives CASSPARGQPQHF.

This clonotype was found once. This sequence may be a read error, since a much larger clone differs from it by one base. The chain recombines TRBV6-2 or TRBV6-3 with TRBJ2-7; D is possibly TRBD2 (5 bases). Germline CDR1 MNHEY, CDR2 SVGEGT. This CDR3 has 14 amino acids. The CDR3 DNA reads as TGTGTCAGCAGAAGGGCGAGCGGACTCTACGAGCAGTACTTC. Amino acid sequence: CVSRRASGLYEQYF.

This clonotype showed up just a few times. The chain recombines TRBV6-1 with TRBJ1-1; D is ambiguous. Trimming removed 5 bases from V and 0 bases from J, with 19 bases in between. Looked up from germline, CDR1 is MNHNS and CDR2 is SASEGT. The CDR3 consists of 17 residues. The CDR3 sequence is CASSFLPEASMNTEAFF. For the CDR3, the DNA is TGTGCCAGCAGTTTTCTCCCGGAGGCCTCAATGAACACTGAAGCTTTCTTT.

A remark on this clonotype: A much larger clone sits a single nucleotide away, making a read error possible. This rearrangement joins TRBV30 to TRBJ1-2; D call uncertain. Germline-derived CDR1 and CDR2 are GTSNPN and SVGIG (reference sequence). This CDR3 region has 14 residues. Trimming took 0 bases from V and 2 from J, leaving 10 bases between them. The CDR3 region has the DNA TGTGCCTGGAGTGTTCAGGTGCCAAACTATGGCTACACCTTC. Its protein is CAWSVQVPNYGYTF.

V is TRBV9 and J is TRBJ2-7; 11 bases line up with TRBD1. This CDR3 is built from 17 residues. Per germline, CDR1 SGDLS and CDR2 YYNGEE. Germline trimming cut 1 base from V and 2 bases from J; bases unmatched to any gene: 8. The CDR3 spells CASSVRTGGYAPYEQYF. DNA of the CDR3: TGTGCCAGCAGCGTACGGACAGGGGGCTATGCACCCTACGAGCAGTACTTC.

V usage is TRBV4-2 and J usage is TRBJ2-2; 12 bases line up with TRBD2. Germline V gene sequence: CDR1 LGHNA, CDR2 YNFKEQ. This CDR3 spans 16 amino acids. V shed 3 bases and J 4 bases; nucleotides not matched to a gene: 3. The CDR3, as DNA: TGTGCCAGCAGCCATCCGACTAGCGGGGGCACCGGGGAGCTGTTTTTT. This sequence encodes CASSHPTSGGTGELFF.

V is TRBV24-1 and J is TRBJ2-3; D ambiguous. Germline lookup yields CDR1 KGHDR and CDR2 SFDVKD. Trimming took off 1 base at V and 9 bases at J, with 16 bases between the two ends. The CDR3 extends over 15 amino acids. The CDR3 nucleotides read TGTGCCACCAGTGATTTCCGTGGATCAGGCGCCACGCAGTATTTT. It yields the protein CATSDFRGSGATQYF.

This clonotype was seen many times. The V gene is TRBV6-1, the J gene TRBJ1-6, with TRBD1 matching 10 bases. The germline V gene has CDR1 MNHNS and CDR2 SASEGT. This CDR3 is 14 amino acids long. The V segment lost 7 bases and the J segment 7 bases; nucleotides outside the gene matches: 4. DNA for the CDR3: TGTGCCAGCAACTCGGACAGGGGGAATTCACCCCTCCACTTT. Encoded protein: CASNSDRGNSPLHF.

Turning to this clonotype: A junction end diverges from the germline sequence, so it may reflect a read error. This sequence joins TRBV10-3 and TRBJ2-7; D ambiguous. CDR3 length: 13 amino acids. Germline-derived CDR1 and CDR2 are ENHRY and SYGVKD. In DNA form, the CDR3 reads TGTGCCATCAGTGATCTGGCCCATAGAGAGCAATACTTC. This sequence encodes CAISDLAHREQYF.

With respect to this clonotype: Since a much larger clone is just one base distant, this may be a read error. The chain couples TRBV11-3 to TRBJ2-1; 10 bases line up with TRBD2. The CDR3 is made up of 15 amino acids. Germline CDR1 and CDR2: SGHNT and YENEEA. The CDR3 sequence: CAISLAGGPYNEQFF. CDR3 DNA: TGTGCCATCAGCTTAGCGGGAGGCCCCTACAATGAGCAGTTCTTC.

This clonotype ranks as medium-sized (0.01 to 0.1%). The rearrangement links TRBV12-3 or TRBV12-4 to TRBJ1-5, with TRBD1 matching over 9 bases. The V and J ends lost 3 bases and 9 bases, in that order; junction bases with no gene match: 9. This CDR3 has 15 residues. The CDR3 loop is CASSFVGQGSLPQHF. CDR3 bases: TGTGCCAGCAGTTTCGTCGGACAGGGGAGTTTGCCCCAGCATTTT.

This clonotype was detected only a few times. The chain uses TRBV9 and TRBJ2-5; 7 bases map to TRBD1. CDR1 SGDLS and CDR2 YYNGEE come from the germline V gene. V lost 4 bases to trimming and J lost 4 bases; unmatched junction nucleotides: 4. This CDR3 has 13 amino acids. The CDR3 protein is CASSTGAPETQYF. In DNA, the CDR3 is TGTGCCAGCAGCACAGGGGCCCCAGAGACCCAGTACTTC.

The chain is built from TRBV5-1 and TRBJ2-1; the D gene is possibly TRBD1 (6 bases). The CDR3 is made up of 14 amino acids. Germline V gives CDR1 SGHRS, CDR2 YFSETQ. Trimming pared 4 bases from V and 7 bases from J, leaving 15 bases between. The CDR3 loop is CASSGSGVHNEQFF. The DNA for the CDR3 is TGCGCCAGCAGCGGGTCAGGGGTTCATAATGAGCAGTTCTTC.

CDR3 nucleotide sequence: TGTGCCAGCCGACTAGCGCTGGGTGGTGAGCAGTTCTTC. Translation gives CASRLALGGEQFF. V is TRBV6-1 and J is TRBJ2-1; 8 bases align to TRBD2. The CDR3 spans 13 residues. The V gene end was trimmed by 8 bases and the J gene end by 9 bases; junction bases not matched to a gene: 9. Germline lookup yields CDR1 MNHNS and CDR2 SASEGT.

A word on this clonotype: This is likely a read error, given that the CDR3 carries no conserved phenylalanine or tryptophan at its end. The chain joins TRBV7-2 to TRBJ2-7; 7 nucleotides line up with TRBD1. CDR3 length: 13 residues. Germline V lookup: CDR1 SGHTA, CDR2 FQGNSA. Trimming removed 2 bases from V and 4 bases from J; junction bases left unmatched: 2. This chain's CDR3 is CASSLPQGYEQYL. In nucleotides, the CDR3 is TGTGCCAGCAGCTTACCACAGGGGTACGAGCAGTACCTC.

The chain carries TRBV14 and TRBJ2-7; D uncertain. Germline lookup yields CDR1 SGHDN and CDR2 FVKESK. V was shortened by 2 bases and J by 4 bases, with 15 bases between the two germline ends. The CDR3 is made up of 15 amino acids. The CDR3 DNA reads as TGTGCCAGCAGCCAAATCGGTAGCTGGGGATACGAGCAGTACTTC. It translates to CASSQIGSWGYEQYF.

As concerns this clonotype: A much larger clone sits a single nucleotide away, making a read error possible. The chain carries TRBV20-1 and TRBJ2-1; 8 bases fit TRBD1. J gave up 5 bases and V 3 bases, and 6 bases lay outside the gene matches. The CDR3 totals 14 residues. The germline gives CDR1 DFQATT, CDR2 SNEGSKA (reference sequence). Here the CDR3 reads CSARRGQVHNEQFF. DNA for the CDR3: TGCAGTGCTAGGAGGGGACAGGTACACAATGAGCAGTTCTTC.

This rearrangement joins TRBV18 to TRBJ2-7, with 10 bases that match TRBD2. The J segment lost 0 bases and the V segment lost 6 bases, leaving 14 bases of the junction unmatched. CDR3 size: 18 residues. CDR1 and CDR2 (germline): KGHSH, LQKENI. As DNA, the CDR3 is TGTGCCAGCTCCCCAAGCGGGAGGGCAAAAACGAGCTCCTACGAGCAGTACTTC. It yields the protein CASSPSGRAKTSSYEQYF.

This clonotype was detected ten times or more. The J gene is TRBJ1-6, the V gene TRBV20-1; D is ambiguous. Germline V CDR1 and CDR2: DFQATT, SNEGSKA (reference sequence). This CDR3 contains 15 residues. Trimming shortened V by 1 base and J by 5 bases, and 12 bases separated the two germline ends. In DNA, the CDR3 is TGCAGTGCTAGAGTTGGAGGCACTGATAATTCACCCCTCCACTTT. Amino acids: CSARVGGTDNSPLHF.

The chain links TRBV18 to TRBJ2-1; D is uncertain. The V end lost 1 base, the J end lost 10 bases, and 8 bases lay between the germline ends. Germline V lookup: CDR1 KGHSH, CDR2 LQKENI. CDR3 length: 12 amino acids. DNA for the CDR3: TGTGCCAGCTCACCACTTTCAGACGAGCAGTTCTTC. Translating gives CASSPLSDEQFF.

J is TRBJ1-2 and V is TRBV20-1; maybe TRBD1 (6 bases). The CDR3 loop spans 12 amino acids. Germline V CDR1 and CDR2: DFQATT, SNEGSKA (reference sequence). The ends were cut back, 6 bases at V and 4 bases at J, with 12 bases in the middle. The CDR3 region has the DNA TGCAGTGCGGGGACACTTTCCTATGGCTACACCTTC. Residues: CSAGTLSYGYTF.

Worth noting for this clonotype: Relative to the germline gene, one junction end is altered; a read error may explain this. This chain uses TRBV6-9 with TRBJ2-7; perhaps TRBD2 as D (5 bases). Germline V CDR1 and CDR2: MNHGY, SVAAGI. The CDR3 covers 15 residues. The CDR3 reads CANSSWESQTYEQYF. The CDR3 DNA follows: TGTGCCAACAGTTCCTGGGAGTCCCAAACCTACGAGCAGTACTTC.

J is TRBJ2-5 and V is TRBV20-1; no reliable D call. This CDR3 has 13 amino acids. Trimming stripped 6 bases from V and 0 bases from J, with 11 bases between. The germline V gene encodes CDR1 DFQATT and CDR2 SNEGSKA (reference sequence). The CDR3 here is CSAPRYNQETQYF. The CDR3 DNA reads TGCAGTGCCCCCCGATACAACCAAGAGACCCAGTACTTC.

This clonotype came up many times. The gene calls are TRBV6-1 and TRBJ1-6; no clear D gene. The CDR3 is 15 residues long. V was shortened by 6 bases and J by 0 bases, with 9 bases between the two germline ends. CDR1 and CDR2 (germline): MNHNS, SASEGT. CDR3 in amino acids: CASRTQSSYNSPLHF. CDR3 coding DNA: TGTGCCAGCAGGACACAAAGCTCCTATAATTCACCCCTCCACTTT.